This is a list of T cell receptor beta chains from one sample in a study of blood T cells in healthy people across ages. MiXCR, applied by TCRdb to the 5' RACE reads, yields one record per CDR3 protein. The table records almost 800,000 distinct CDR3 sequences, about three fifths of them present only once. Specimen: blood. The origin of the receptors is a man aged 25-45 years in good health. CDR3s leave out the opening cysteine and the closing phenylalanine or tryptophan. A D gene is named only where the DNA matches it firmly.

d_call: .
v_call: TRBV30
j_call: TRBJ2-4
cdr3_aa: AWSHRAYYEQY

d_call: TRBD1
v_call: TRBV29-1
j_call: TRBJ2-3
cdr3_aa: SVEPGQGADTQY

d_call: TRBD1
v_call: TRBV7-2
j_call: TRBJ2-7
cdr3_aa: ASSLVGWTGDSYEQY

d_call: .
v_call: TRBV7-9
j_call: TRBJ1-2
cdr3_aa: ASSLAGSEGYGYT

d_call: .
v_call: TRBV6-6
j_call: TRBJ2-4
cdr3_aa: ASSPLAPSAKNIQY

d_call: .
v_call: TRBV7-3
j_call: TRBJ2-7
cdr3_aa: ASSYEGSDEQY

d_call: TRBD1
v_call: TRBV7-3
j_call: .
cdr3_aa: ASSPRGGTGNFEQY

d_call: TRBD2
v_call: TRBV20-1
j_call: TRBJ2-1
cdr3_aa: SPTSVSYNEQF

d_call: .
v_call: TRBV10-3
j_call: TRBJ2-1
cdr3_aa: ATQYSSNSYNEQF

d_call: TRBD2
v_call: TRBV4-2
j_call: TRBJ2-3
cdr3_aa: ASRPGLAGGGAERGTQY

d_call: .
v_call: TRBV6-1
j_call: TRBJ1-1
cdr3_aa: ASSTIRAEVF

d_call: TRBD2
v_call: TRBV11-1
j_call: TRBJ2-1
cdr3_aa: ASSPTSLNHNEQF

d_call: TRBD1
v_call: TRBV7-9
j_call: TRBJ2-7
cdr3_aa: ASSRGQPHEQY

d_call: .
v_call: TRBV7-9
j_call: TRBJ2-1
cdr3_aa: ASSSGQVARNEQF

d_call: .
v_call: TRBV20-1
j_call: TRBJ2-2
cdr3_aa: SASREITGELF

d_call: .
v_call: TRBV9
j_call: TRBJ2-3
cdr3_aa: ASTPESQRTDTQY

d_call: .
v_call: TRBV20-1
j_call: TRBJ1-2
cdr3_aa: SAPSSGSVSYGYT

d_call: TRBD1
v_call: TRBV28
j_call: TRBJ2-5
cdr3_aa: ASTRGTVQETQY

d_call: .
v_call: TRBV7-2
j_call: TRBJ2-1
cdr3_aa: ASSLENGVVDEQF

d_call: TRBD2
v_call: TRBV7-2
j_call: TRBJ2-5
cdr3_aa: ASSLELAGGEQY

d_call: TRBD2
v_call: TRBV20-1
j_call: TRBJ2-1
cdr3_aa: SARDVGGDYNEQF

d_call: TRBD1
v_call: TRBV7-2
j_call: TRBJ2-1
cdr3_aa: ASSPSTGTGFYTSYNEQF

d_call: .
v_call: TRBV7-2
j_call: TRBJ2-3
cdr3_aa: ASSLGVTADTQY

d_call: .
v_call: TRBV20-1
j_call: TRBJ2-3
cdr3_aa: SARWIRGSSTDTQY

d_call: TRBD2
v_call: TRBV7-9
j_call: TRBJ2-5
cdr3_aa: ASSLLLAGETQY

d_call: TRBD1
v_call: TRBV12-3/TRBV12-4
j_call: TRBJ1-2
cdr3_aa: ASSETGTADGYT

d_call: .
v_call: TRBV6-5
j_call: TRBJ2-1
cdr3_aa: ASSYLRPPDDEQF

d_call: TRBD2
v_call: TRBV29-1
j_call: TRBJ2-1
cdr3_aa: SVVGTTGGESYNEQF

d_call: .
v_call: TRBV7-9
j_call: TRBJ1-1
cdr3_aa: ASSLGIRTAMNTEAF

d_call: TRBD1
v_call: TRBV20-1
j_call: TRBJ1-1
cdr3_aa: SASGQENTEAF

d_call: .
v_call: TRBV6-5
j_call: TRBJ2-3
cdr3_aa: ASRTELSTDTQY

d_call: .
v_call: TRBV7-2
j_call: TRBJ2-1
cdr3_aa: ASSDSVSSYNEQF

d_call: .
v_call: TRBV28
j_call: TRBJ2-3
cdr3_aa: ASSGGFSTDTQY

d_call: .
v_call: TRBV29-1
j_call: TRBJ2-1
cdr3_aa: SVEGGRLTEQF

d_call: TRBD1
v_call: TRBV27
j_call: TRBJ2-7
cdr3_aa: ASSPRQGASYEQY

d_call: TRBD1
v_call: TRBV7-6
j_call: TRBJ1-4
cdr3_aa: ASSPGQGSEKLF

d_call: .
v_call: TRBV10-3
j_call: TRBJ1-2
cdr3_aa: AIAGASGWDGYT

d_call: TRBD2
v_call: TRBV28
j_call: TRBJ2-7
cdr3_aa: ASSLRAGGLSYEQY

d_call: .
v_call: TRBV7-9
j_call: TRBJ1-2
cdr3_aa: ASSVTQQYGYT

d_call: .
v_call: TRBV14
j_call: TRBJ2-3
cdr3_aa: ASSYVGESTLY

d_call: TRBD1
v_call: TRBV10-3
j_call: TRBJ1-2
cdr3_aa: AISDHDRGLRKDT

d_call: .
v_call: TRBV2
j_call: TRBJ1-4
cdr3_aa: ASSADYATNEKLF

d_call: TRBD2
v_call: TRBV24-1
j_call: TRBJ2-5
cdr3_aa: ATEIGTSGTNEQY

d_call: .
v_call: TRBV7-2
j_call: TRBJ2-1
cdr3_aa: ASSFGGVEQF

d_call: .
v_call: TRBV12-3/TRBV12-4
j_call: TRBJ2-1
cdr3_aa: ASSLGSFDEQF

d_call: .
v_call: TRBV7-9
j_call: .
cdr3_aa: ASSLGGSNEQY

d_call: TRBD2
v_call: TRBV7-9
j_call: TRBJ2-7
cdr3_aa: ASSLGLAALYEQY

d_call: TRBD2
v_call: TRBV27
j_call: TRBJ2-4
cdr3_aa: ASSSPLLLAGGGYIQY